The entry below gives a single T cell receptor (beta chain) sequence along with its context. This entry belongs to a study of T cell changes during pregnancy in multiple sclerosis. Generated by immunoSEQ multiplex PCR, the TCRdb table keeps only in-frame clones and is missing some. Of 60,000 to 70,000 clones in the sample, 80% to 95% were seen once. From germline, CDR1 is GTSNPN and CDR2 SVGIG (reference sequence). The CDR3 has 12 amino acids. V lost 2 bases and J lost 5, with 9 bases in between. The receptor was derived from a female donor with multiple sclerosis, enrolled in a pregnancy study. The V gene is TRBV30, the J gene TRBJ2-5, with D tentatively TRBD1 (5 bases). The source material was peripheral blood, sampled in the second trimester of pregnancy. Written as DNA, the CDR3 is TGTGCCTGGAGTTGGACATTGGAGACCCAGTACTTC. Its translation is CAWSWTLETQYF.